This T cell receptor beta chain is drawn from a study of T cell responses to AZD1222 COVID-19 vaccine. Study outcomes and limitations: None of the repertoires were sampled until the peak T cell response had passed. Clonal diversity may have been underestimated, and the donors were mostly white British, with more females than males.

As regards this clone: Its specificity is not known.

CDR3 length equals 13 residues. V dropped 8 bases and J dropped 5; count of bases not matched to a gene: 5. The germline gives CDR1 MDHEN, CDR2 SYDVKM. Some second doses came at about 4 weeks and others at about 12 weeks; these were pooled. Profiled with immunoSEQ multiplex PCR; TCRdb holds only in-frame clones, not every one. In the table there are fewer than 90,000 clones, around 83% of which are singletons. This specimen was peripheral blood, taken 28 days after the second AZD1222 dose. This clonotype was sampled from an adult who received the AZD1222 COVID-19 vaccine. The chain is built from TRBV28 and TRBJ1-5; 8 positions agree with TRBD1. CDR3 region: CASVPGGYQPQHF. CDR3 DNA sequence: TGTGCCAGCGTCCCAGGGGGCTATCAGCCCCAGCATTTT.